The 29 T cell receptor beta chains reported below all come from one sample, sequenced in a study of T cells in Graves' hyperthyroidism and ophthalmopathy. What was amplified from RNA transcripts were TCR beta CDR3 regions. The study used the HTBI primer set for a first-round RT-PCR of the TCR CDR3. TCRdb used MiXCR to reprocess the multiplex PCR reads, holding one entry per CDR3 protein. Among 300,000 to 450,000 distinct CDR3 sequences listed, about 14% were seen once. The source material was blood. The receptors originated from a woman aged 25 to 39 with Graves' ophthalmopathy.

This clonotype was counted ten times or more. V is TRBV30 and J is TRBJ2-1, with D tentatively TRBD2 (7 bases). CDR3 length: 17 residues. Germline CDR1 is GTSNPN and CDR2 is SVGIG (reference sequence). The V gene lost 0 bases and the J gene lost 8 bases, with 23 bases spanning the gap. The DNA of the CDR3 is TGTGCCTGGAGTGTACGGCGGGGAGGGGGACCCGGCGATGAGCAGTTCTTC. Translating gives CAWSVRRGGGPGDEQFF. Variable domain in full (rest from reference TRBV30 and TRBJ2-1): SQTIHQWPATLVQPVGSPLSLECTVEGTSNPNLYWYRQAAGRGLQLLFYSVGIGQISSEVPQNLSASRPQDRQFILSSKKLLLSDSGFYLCAWSVRRGGGPGDEQFFGPGTRLTVL.

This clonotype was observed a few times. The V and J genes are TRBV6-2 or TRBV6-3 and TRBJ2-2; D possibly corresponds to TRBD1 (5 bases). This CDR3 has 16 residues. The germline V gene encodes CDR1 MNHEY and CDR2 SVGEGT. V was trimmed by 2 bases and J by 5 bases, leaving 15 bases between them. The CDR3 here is CASSYDSITRTGELFF. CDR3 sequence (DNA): TGTGCCAGCAGTTACGACAGCATTACTCGGACCGGGGAGCTGTTTTTT.

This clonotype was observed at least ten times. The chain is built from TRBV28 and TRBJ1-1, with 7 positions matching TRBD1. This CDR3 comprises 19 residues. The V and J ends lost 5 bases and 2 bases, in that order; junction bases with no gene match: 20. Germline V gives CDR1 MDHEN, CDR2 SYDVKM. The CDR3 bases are TGTGCCAGCAGTAAATCACGGTATACGCGGGACAGAACCAACACTGAAGCTTTCTTT. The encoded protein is CASSKSRYTRDRTNTEAFF.

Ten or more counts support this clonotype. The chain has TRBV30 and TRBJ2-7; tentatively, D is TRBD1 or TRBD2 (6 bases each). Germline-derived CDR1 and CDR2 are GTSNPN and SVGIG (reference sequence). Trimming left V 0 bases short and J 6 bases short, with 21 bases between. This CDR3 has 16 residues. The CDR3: CAWSVSYSGKGGEQYF. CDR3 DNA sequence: TGTGCCTGGAGTGTATCGTACAGCGGAAAGGGGGGCGAGCAGTACTTC.

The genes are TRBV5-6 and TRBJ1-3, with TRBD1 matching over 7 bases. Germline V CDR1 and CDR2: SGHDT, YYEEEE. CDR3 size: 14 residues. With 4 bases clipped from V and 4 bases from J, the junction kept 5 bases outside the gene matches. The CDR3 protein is CASSTLDRGNTIYF. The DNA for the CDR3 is TGTGCCAGCAGCACGCTGGACAGGGGAAACACCATATATTTT.

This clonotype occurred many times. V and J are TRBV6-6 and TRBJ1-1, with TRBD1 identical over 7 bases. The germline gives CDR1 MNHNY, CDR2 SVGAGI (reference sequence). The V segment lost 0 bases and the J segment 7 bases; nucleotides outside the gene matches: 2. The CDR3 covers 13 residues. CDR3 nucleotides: TGTGCCAGCAGTTACTCCAGGACAGGTGAAGCTTTCTTT. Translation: CASSYSRTGEAFF.

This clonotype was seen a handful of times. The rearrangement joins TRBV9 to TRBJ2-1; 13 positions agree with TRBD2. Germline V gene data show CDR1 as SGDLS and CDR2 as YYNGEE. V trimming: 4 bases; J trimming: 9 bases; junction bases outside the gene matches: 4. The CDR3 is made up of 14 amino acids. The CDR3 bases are TGTGCCAGCAGCCCGGGACTAGCGGGGATTGAGCAGTTCTTC. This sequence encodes CASSPGLAGIEQFF.

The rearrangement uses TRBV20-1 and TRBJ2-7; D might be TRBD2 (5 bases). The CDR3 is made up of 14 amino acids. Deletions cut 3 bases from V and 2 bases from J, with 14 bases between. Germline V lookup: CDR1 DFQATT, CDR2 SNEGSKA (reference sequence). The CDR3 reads CSASRRNYPYEQYF. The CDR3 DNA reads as TGCAGTGCTAGTCGGAGGAACTATCCCTACGAGCAGTACTTC.

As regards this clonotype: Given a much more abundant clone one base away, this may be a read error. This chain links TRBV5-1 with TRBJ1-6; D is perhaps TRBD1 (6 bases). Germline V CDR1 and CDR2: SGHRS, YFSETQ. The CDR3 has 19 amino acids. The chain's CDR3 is CASSLAGGVGGTYNSPLDF. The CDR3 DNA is TGCGCCAGCAGCTTGGCCGGCGGGGTAGGGGGAACCTATAATTCACCCCTCGACTTT. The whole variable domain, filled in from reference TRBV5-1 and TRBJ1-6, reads KAGVTQTPRYLIKTRGQQVTLSCSPISGHRSVSWYQQTPGQGLQFLFEYFSETQRNKGNFPGRFSGRQFSNSRSEMNVSTLELGDSALYLCASSLAGGVGGTYNSPLDFGNGTRLTVT.

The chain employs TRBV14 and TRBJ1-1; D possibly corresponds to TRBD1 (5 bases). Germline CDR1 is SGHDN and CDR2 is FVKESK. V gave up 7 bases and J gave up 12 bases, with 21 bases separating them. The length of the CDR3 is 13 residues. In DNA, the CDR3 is TGTGCCAGCACGCTAGAGGGGCGACCGAAGACTTTCTTT. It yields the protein CASTLEGRPKTFF.

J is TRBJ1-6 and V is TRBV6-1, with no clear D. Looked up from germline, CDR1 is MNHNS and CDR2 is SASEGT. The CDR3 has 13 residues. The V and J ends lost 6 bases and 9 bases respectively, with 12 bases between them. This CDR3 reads CASSREATSPLHF. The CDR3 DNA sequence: TGTGCCAGCAGCCGGGAAGCTACTTCACCCCTCCACTTT.

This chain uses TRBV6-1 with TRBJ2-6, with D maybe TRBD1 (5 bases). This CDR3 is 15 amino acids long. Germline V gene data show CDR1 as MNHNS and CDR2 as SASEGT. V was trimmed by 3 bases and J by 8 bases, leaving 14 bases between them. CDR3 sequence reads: CASSEGRRTPNVLTF. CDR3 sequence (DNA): TGTGCCAGCAGTGAGGGTCGAAGGACACCCAACGTCCTGACTTTC.

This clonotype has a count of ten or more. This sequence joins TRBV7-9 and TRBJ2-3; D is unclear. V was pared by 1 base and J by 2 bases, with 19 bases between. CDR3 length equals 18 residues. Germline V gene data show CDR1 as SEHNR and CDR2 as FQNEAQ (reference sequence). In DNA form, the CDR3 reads TGTGCCAGCAGCTTAGGTCCCCTACAAATCGATCTCACAGATACGCAGTATTTT. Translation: CASSLGPLQIDLTDTQYF.

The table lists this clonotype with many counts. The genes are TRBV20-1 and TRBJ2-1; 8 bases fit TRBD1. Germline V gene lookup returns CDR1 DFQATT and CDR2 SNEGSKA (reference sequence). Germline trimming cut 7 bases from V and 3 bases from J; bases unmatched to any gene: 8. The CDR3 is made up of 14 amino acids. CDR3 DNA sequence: TGCAGTGGGAGGCATGACAGGGGCTACAATGAGCAGTTCTTC. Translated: CSGRHDRGYNEQFF.

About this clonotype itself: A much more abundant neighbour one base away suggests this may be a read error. CDR3 nucleotides: TGTGCCAGCAGCATCACAAGCCGGACAGGGACTGAAAAACTGCTTTTT. Protein product: CASSITSRTGTEKLLF. The chain employs TRBV11-3 and TRBJ1-4; TRBD1 matches 8 bases. The CDR3 is made up of 16 amino acids. CDR1 SGHNT and CDR2 YENEEA come from the germline V gene.

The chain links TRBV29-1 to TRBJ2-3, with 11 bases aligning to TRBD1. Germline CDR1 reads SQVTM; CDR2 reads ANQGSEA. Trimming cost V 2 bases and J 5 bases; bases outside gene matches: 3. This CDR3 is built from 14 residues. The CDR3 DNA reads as TGCAGCGTTGAATTGGGACAGGGGGGAGATACGCAGTATTTT. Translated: CSVELGQGGDTQYF.

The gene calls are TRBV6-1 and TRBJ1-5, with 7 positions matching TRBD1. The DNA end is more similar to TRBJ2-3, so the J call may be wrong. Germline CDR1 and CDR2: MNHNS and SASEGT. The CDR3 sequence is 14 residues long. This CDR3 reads CASSQTGINQPQYF. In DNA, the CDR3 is TGTGCCAGCAGCCAGACAGGGATCAATCAGCCCCAGTATTTT.

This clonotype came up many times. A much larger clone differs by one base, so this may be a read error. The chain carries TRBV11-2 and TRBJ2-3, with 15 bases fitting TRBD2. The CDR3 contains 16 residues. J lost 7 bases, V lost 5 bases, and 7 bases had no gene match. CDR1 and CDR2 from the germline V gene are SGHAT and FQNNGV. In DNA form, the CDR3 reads TGTGCCAGCAGCCTTGGACTAGCGGGGGGGCAAAATACGCAGTATTTT. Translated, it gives CASSLGLAGGQNTQYF. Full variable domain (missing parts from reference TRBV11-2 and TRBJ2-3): EAGVAQSPRYKIIEKRQSVAFWCNPISGHATLYWYQQILGQGPKLLIQFQNNGVVDDSQLPKDRFSAERLKGVDSTLKIQPAKLEDSAVYLCASSLGLAGGQNTQYFGPGTRLTVL.

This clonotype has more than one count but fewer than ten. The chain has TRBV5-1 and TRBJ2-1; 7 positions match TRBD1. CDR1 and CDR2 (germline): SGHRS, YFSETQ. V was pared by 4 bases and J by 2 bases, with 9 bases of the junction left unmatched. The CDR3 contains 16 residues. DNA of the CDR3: TGCGCCAGCAGCCCCGGTTTACAGGGGCCCTACAATGAGCAGTTCTTC. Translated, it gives CASSPGLQGPYNEQFF.

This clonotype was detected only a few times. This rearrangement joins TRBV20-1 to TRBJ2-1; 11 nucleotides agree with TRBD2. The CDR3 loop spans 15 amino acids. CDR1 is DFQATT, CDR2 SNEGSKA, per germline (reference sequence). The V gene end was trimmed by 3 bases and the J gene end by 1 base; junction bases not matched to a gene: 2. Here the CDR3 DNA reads TGCAGTGCTAGTAGCGGGGGGGCTTCCTACAATGAGCAGTTCTTC. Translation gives CSASSGGASYNEQFF.

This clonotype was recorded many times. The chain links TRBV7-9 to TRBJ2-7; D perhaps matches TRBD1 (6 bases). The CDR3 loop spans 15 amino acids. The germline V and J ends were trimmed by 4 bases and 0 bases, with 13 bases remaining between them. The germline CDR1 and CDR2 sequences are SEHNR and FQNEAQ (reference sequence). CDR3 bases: TGTGCCAGCAGCTGGCTCAGGGGAAGCTCCTACGAGCAGTACTTC. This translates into CASSWLRGSSYEQYF.

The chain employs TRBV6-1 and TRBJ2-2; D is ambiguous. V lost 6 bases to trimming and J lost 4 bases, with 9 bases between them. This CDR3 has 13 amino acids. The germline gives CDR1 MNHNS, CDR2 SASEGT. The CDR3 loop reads CASSPFFTGELFF. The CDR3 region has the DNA TGTGCCAGCAGCCCCTTTTTCACCGGGGAGCTGTTTTTT.

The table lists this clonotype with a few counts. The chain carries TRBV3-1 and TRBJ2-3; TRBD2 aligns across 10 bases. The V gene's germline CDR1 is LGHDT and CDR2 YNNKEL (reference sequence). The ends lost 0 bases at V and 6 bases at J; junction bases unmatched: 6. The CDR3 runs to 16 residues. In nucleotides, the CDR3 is TGTGCCAGCAGCCAAGATTTGAGCGGGGGGGCCGATACGCAGTATTTT. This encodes CASSQDLSGGADTQYF.

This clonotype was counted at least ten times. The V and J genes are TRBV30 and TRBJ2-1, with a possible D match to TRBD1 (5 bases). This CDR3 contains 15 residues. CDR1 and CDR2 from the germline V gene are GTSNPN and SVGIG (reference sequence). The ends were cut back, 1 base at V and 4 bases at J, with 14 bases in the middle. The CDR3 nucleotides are TGTGCCTGGAGTGATGGAAGGGGCTTTTACAATGAGCAGTTCTTC. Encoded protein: CAWSDGRGFYNEQFF.

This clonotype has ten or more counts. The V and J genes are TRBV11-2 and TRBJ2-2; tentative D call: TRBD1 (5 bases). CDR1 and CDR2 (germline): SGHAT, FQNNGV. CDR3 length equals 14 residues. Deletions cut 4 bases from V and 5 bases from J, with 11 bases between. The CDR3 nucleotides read TGTGCCAGCAGCTATGGGCCAGGGACCGGGGAGCTGTTTTTT. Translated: CASSYGPGTGELFF.

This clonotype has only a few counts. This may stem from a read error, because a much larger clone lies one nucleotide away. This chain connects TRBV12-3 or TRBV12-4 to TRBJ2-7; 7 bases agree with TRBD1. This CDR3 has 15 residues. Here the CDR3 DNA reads TGTGCCAGCAGTTTAGGGACAGGTCTCTCCTACGAGCAGCACTTC. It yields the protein CASSLGTGLSYEQHF.

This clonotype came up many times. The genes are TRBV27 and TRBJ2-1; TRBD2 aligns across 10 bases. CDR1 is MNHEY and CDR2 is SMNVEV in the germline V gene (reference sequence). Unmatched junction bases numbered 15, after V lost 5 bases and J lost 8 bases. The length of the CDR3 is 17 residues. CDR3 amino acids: CASSTTSERGGLYEQFF. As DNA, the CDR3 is TGTGCCAGCAGTACCACCTCGGAGCGGGGGGGCCTCTATGAGCAGTTCTTC.

The CDR3 sequence: CASSQGVTQYF. CDR3 bases: TGTGCCAGCAGCCAAGGGGTCACCCAGTACTTC. The chain carries TRBV7-2 and TRBJ2-5, with TRBD1 as a possible D gene (5 bases). The CDR3 totals 11 residues. V lost 5 bases and J 8 bases, leaving 9 bases between the germline ends. The germline gives CDR1 SGHTA, CDR2 FQGNSA.

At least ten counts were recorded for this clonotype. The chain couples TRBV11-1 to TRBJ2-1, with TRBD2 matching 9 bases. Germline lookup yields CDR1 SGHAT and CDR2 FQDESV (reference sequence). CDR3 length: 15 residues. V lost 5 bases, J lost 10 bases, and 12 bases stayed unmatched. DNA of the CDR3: TGTGCCAGCAGCCTCACGCGGGGGGGCTCACGGGAGCAGTTCTTC. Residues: CASSLTRGGSREQFF.